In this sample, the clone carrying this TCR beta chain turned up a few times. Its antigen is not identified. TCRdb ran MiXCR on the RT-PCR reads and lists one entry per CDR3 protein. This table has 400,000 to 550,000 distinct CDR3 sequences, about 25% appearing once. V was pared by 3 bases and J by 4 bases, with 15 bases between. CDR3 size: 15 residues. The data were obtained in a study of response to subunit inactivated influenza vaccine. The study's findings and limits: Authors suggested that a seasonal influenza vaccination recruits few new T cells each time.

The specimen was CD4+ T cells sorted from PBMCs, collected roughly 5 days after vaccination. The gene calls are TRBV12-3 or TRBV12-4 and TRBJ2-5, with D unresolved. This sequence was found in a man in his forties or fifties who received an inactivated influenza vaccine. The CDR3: CASSFRQAGGETQYF. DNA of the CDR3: TGTGCCAGCAGTTTTAGGCAAGCCGGCGGAGAGACCCAGTACTTC.